This T cell receptor beta chain was identified during a study of cytomegalovirus exposure and HLA in healthy donors. Notes on the study in general: Cytomegalovirus-associated status was assigned to some 160 TCR beta chains.

Trimming left V 8 bases short and J 5 bases short, with 13 bases between. CDR3 length: 14 residues. Germline assignment: CDR1 MGHDK and CDR2 SYGVNS. This clone was detected only a few times. Its target is not known. The PCR ran on 60 Vbeta and 13 Jbeta primers. TCRdb's copy holds only in-frame clones and misses some; the assay was immunoSEQ multiplex PCR. The data hold roughly 200,000 clones, with about 77% observed a single time. The chain is built from TRBV25-1 and TRBJ1-6; a weak D match, TRBD1 (5 bases). The clonotype originates from a female donor in good health and CMV-seronegative. The sequenced sample was PBMCs. For the CDR3, the DNA is TGTGCCAGCTCAAACCCACAGGATAATTCACCCCTCCACTTT. Its protein product is CASSNPQDNSPLHF.